The rows below give T cell receptor beta chains drawn from one sample of a study of cytomegalovirus exposure and HLA in healthy donors. Sequencing used immunoSEQ multiplex PCR; TCRdb keeps in-frame clones, though not all of them. The table shows about 140,000 clones, with about three quarters occurring only once. Source material: PBMCs. These receptors came from a woman between 35 and 50 years old in good health and CMV-seronegative. Both conserved end residues are part of each CDR3. D genes are given only for firm matches. Expanded clones are given a class, and other clones once, few, many or no size at all.

size	V	D	J	CDR3	DNA
.	TRBV2	.	TRBJ1-2	CATTTGSYGYTF	TGTGCCACGACGACCGGGAGCTATGGCTACACCTTC
once	TRBV10-3	.	TRBJ1-1	CAISPQQGRSTEAFF	TGTGCCATCAGCCCACAACAGGGACGGAGCACTGAAGCTTTCTTT
once	TRBV5-1	.	TRBJ2-1	CASSPGDSGSYNEQFF	TGCGCCAGCAGCCCTGGGGACTCCGGCTCCTACAATGAGCAGTTCTTC
.	TRBV4-2	.	TRBJ2-3	CASSQGAWELVADTQYF	TGTGCCAGCAGCCAGGGGGCTTGGGAACTAGTCGCGGATACGCAGTATTTT
few	TRBV6-6	.	TRBJ1-3	CASRGGSGNTIYF	TGTGCGTCACGGGGGGGCTCAGGAAACACCATATATTTT
.	TRBV4-3	TRBD2	TRBJ2-3	CASSQGFSGDSTDTQYF	TGCGCCAGCAGCCAGGGATTTAGCGGGGACAGCACAGATACGCAGTATTTT
few	TRBV7-9	.	TRBJ1-4	CASSLGGAGEKLFF	TGTGCCAGCAGCTTAGGGGGAGCCGGGGAAAAACTGTTTTTT
few	TRBV4-2	.	TRBJ1-5	CASSQAPNQPQHF	TGTGCCAGCAGCCAAGCTCCCAATCAGCCCCAGCATTTT
.	TRBV6-6	.	TRBJ1-4	CASTRTPKDEKLFF	TGTGCCAGCACCCGGACACCCAAGGATGAAAAACTGTTTTTT
once	TRBV7-6	TRBD1	TRBJ1-3	CASSPGTGLSHFSGNTIYF	TGTGCCAGCAGCCCTGGGACAGGGCTGTCGCATTTCTCTGGAAACACCATATATTTT
.	TRBV7-5	.	TRBJ2-5	CARSPRTSQETQYF	TGTGCCAGAAGCCCCCGGACTAGCCAAGAGACCCAGTACTTC